This is a list of T cell receptor beta chains from one sample in a study of Graves' ophthalmopathy and Graves' hyperthyroidism. MiXCR, applied by TCRdb to the multiplex PCR reads, yields one record per CDR3 protein. The top ten clones hold approximately 9.6% of a sample with 200,000 to 250,000 distinct CDR3 sequences, around 28% of them seen once. The source material was peripheral blood. The receptors here all came from a man in his forties or fifties with Graves' ophthalmopathy. Both conserved end residues are part of each CDR3. A D gene is named only where the DNA matches it firmly. The listing skips clone size in some rows; elsewhere it reads once, few, many or a size class.

J gene,V gene,D gene,clone size,CDR3 protein,CDR3 DNA
TRBJ1-2,TRBV19,-,few,CASSTGFGGYTF,TGTGCCAGTAGTACTGGGTTTGGTGGCTACACCTTC
TRBJ2-7,TRBV4-3,-,many,CASSQDPQGSSYEQYF,TGCGCCAGCAGCCAAGATCCCCAGGGTAGCTCCTACGAGCAGTACTTC
TRBJ1-1,TRBV7-6,-,-,CASSVPGQFEAFF,TGTGCCAGCAGTGTCCCCGGACAGTTTGAAGCTTTCTTT
TRBJ1-1,TRBV11-2,-,-,CASTPTPNTEAFF,TGTGCCAGCACCCCGACCCCGAACACTGAAGCTTTCTTT
TRBJ1-1,TRBV20-1,TRBD1,many,CSAPRGDRGANTEAFF,TGCAGTGCTCCGAGGGGGGACAGGGGCGCCAACACTGAAGCTTTCTTT
TRBJ2-7,TRBV4-3,TRBD2,many,CASSQWTSGSSYEQYF,TGCGCCAGCAGCCAATGGACTAGCGGGAGTTCCTACGAGCAGTACTTC
TRBJ2-7,TRBV11-2,TRBD2,-,CASSLPTSGRNSYEQYF,TGTGCCAGCAGCTTACCCACTAGCGGGAGGAACTCCTACGAGCAGTACTTC
TRBJ2-7,TRBV10-2,-,many,CASSERDSYEQYF,TGCGCCAGCAGTGAGCGGGACTCCTACGAGCAGTACTTC
TRBJ1-1,TRBV4-1,TRBD1,many,CASKLGQGNTEAFF,TGCGCCAGCAAACTAGGACAGGGGAACACTGAAGCTTTCTTT
TRBJ2-5,TRBV7-9,-,many,CASSLSVDGETQYF,TGTGCCAGCAGCTTAAGCGTTGACGGAGAGACCCAGTACTTC
TRBJ1-1,TRBV28,-,-,CASSLGGLANTEAFF,TGTGCCAGCAGTTTAGGGGGGTTGGCGAACACTGAAGCTTTCTTT
TRBJ1-5,TRBV7-8,TRBD1,many,CASSLLRGQAENQPQHF,TGTGCCAGCAGCTTACTGAGGGGGCAGGCCGAGAATCAGCCCCAGCATTTT
TRBJ1-6,TRBV6-1,-,-,CASHLGTYNSPLHF,TGTGCCAGCCACCTTGGGACCTATAATTCACCCCTCCACTTT
TRBJ1-5,TRBV2,-,-,CASSEANGRGWNQPQHF,TGTGCCAGCAGTGAAGCGAACGGCAGAGGGTGGAATCAGCCCCAGCATTTT
TRBJ2-7,TRBV29-1,TRBD1,many,CSVRDRGYEQYF,TGCAGCGTCCGGGACAGGGGTTACGAGCAGTACTTC